This T cell receptor (beta chain) stems from a study of blood T cell repertoires in COVID-19. The overall study: The United States, Italy and Spain were the sources of the acute and convalescent COVID-19 samples. Nucleic acid was either cDNA or gDNA, and it came from T cells, B-cell-depleted T cells, or PBMCs.

The germline V gene encodes CDR1 LNHNV and CDR2 YYDKDF (reference sequence). Germline trimming cut 2 bases from V and 5 bases from J; bases unmatched to any gene: 3. This CDR3 spans 15 amino acids. Per the authors' pipeline: From reference gene primer amplification, estimates of nucleated cell counts were derived. Libraries were prepared by immunoSEQ multiplex PCR; TCRdb keeps only in-frame clonotypes and omits some of them. That table gives V, J and clone size, and the DNA gave D and trimming. The sample carries approximately 200,000 clones, 75% to 90% recorded once. Recovery meant two consecutive negative NP/OP PCR tests, professional clearance, or resolved symptoms.

The chain couples TRBV15 to TRBJ1-4; 9 bases agree with TRBD1. The receptor was isolated from a man in his forties who had recovered from COVID-19. Input material: PBMCs or T cells enriched from blood (not recorded which). The CDR3 DNA reads TGTGCCACCAGCAGACCGACAGGGGGGAATGAAAAACTGTTTTTT. Amino acid sequence: CATSRPTGGNEKLFF. The full variable domain, with the rest looked up from reference TRBV15 and TRBJ1-4, is DAMVIQNPRYQVTQFGKPVTLSCSQTLNHNVMYWYQQKSSQAPKLLFHYYDKDFNNEADTPDNFQSRRPNTSFCFLDIRSPGLGDTAMYLCATSRPTGGNEKLFFGSGTQLSVL.